This T cell receptor (beta chain) is drawn from a study of chemoradiotherapy in HPV16-positive cancers. The wider study: Candidate HPV-specific T-cell clones and common TCR motifs came from functional assays in a couple of HPV16-positive patients. Points from the study as a whole: Non-HPV-specific T cells did not expand in tumors during treatment, whereas candidate HPV-specific clones and E7-related motifs did. The functional HPV-specific definition rests on just a couple of HPV16-positive patients.

TCRdb keeps only in-frame clones here, not all; method: immunoSEQ multiplex PCR. The table has approximately 12,000 clones, around nine tenths seen once. This clone appeared a single time. What it recognizes is unknown. The sample here was blood, taken from a patient who underwent chemoradiotherapy. The receptor was isolated from a human donor with HPV-associated anogenital cancer.

The CDR3 DNA is TGTGCCAGCAGCTGGCGGCTGGACAGGGTAGTCGAGCAGTACTTC. Translating it yields CASSWRLDRVVEQYF. This rearrangement joins TRBV5-6 to TRBJ2-7; 8 bases map to TRBD1. The CDR3 loop spans 15 amino acids. V shed 3 bases and J 6 bases; nucleotides not matched to a gene: 11. CDR1 is SGHDT and CDR2 is YYEEEE in the germline V gene.